This paragraph reports one T cell receptor beta chain. Other DNA variants within this sample encode the same CDR3. Original analysis: From ImmunoSEQ came sequences covering only the junction and carrying no quality scores, so filtering differed. Method: immunoSEQ multiplex PCR; TCRdb's copy keeps in-frame clones and lacks some. V and J calls and clone size are copied from that table; D and trimming were computed from the DNA. Found here are roughly 2,000,000 clones, 90% to 95% of them singletons; the top ten hold 1.5% to 2%. Trimming removed 5 bases from V and 2 bases from J, with 10 bases in between. CDR1 is LNHNV and CDR2 is YYDKDF in the germline V gene (reference sequence). This CDR3 is built from 14 residues. This specimen comes from a study of shared clonotypes between healthy human individuals. Terminally differentiated effector memory CD45RA+ cells were excluded from the naive CD8 cells, which were CD45RO-negative and positively selected for CCR7. Donors had no recently reported acute infections or vaccinations and were HIV-negative.

J is TRBJ2-1 and V is TRBV15; a weak D match, TRBD1 (6 bases). The clonotype comes from a man aged 18 to 30 in good health. Some clones in this sample may be carry-over from other donors' samples. The sequencing sample was made of naive CD8+ T cells from PBMCs. CDR3: CATSDRDTYNEQFF. For the CDR3, the DNA is TGTGCCACCAGCGACCGGGACACCTACAATGAGCAGTTCTTC.